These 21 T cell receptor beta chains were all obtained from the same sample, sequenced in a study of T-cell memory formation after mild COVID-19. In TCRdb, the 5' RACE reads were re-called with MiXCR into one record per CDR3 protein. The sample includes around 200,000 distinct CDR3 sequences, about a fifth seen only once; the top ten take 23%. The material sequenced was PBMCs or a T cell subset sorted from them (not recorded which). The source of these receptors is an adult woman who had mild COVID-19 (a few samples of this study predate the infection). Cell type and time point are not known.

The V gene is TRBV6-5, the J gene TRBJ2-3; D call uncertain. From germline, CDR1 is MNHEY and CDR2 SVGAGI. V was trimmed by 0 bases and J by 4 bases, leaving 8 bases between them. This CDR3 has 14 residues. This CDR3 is CASSYSIEPDTQYF. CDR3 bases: TGTGCCAGCAGTTACTCGATAGAACCAGATACGCAGTATTTT.

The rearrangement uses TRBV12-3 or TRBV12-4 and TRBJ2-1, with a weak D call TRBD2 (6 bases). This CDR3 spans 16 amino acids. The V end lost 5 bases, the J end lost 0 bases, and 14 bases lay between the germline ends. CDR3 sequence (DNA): TGTGCCAGCAGTCGATATAGCGGAAGCTCCTACAATGAGCAGTTCTTC. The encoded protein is CASSRYSGSSYNEQFF.

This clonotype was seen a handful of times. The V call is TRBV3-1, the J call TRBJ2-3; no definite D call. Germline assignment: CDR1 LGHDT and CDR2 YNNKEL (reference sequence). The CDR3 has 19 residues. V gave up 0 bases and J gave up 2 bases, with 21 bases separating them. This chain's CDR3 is CASSQDVSTDSWNTDTQYF. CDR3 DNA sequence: TGTGCCAGCAGCCAAGATGTTTCGACTGATTCATGGAACACAGATACGCAGTATTTT.

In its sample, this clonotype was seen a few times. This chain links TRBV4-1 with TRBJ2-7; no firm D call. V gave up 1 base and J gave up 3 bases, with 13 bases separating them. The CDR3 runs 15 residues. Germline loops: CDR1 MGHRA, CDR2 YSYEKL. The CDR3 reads CASSQVEDRRYEQYF. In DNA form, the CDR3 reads TGCGCCAGCAGCCAAGTAGAGGACCGACGCTACGAGCAGTACTTC.

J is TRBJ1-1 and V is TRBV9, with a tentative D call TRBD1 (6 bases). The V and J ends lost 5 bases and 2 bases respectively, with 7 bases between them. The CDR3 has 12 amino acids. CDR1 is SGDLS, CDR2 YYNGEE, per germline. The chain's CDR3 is CASRGANTEAFF. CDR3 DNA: TGTGCCAGCAGGGGGGCTAACACTGAAGCTTTCTTT.

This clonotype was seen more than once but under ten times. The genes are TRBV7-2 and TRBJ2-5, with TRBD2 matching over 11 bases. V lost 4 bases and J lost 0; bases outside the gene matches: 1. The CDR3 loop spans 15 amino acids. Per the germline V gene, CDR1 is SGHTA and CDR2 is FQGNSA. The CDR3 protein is CASSSSGGNQETQYF. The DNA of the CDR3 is TGTGCCAGCAGCTCTAGCGGGGGGAACCAAGAGACCCAGTACTTC.

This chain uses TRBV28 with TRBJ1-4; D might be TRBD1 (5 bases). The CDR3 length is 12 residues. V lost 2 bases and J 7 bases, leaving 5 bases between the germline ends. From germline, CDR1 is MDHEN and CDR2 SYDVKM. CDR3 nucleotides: TGTGCCAGCAGTTTAAGGGGTGAAAAACTGTTTTTT. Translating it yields CASSLRGEKLFF. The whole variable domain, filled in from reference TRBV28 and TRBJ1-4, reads DVKVTQSSRYLVKRTGEKVFLECVQDMDHENMFWYRQDPGLGLRLIYFSYDVKMKEKGDIPEGYSVSREKKERFSLILESASTNQTSMYLCASSLRGEKLFFGSGTQLSVL.

CDR3 nucleotides: TGTGCCAGCACCTTTATTAGCGGGACAGATACGCAGTATTTT. It translates to CASTFISGTDTQYF. The J gene is TRBJ2-3, the V gene TRBV12-3 or TRBV12-4; 7 bases fit TRBD2. The CDR3 runs to 14 residues. J was trimmed by 3 bases and V by 7 bases; bases with no gene match: 7.

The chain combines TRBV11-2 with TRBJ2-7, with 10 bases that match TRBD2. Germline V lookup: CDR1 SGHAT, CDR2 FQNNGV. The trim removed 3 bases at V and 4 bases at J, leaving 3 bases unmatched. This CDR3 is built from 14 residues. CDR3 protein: CASSFGLAVYEQYF. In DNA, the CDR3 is TGTGCCAGCAGCTTCGGACTAGCGGTGTACGAGCAGTACTTC.

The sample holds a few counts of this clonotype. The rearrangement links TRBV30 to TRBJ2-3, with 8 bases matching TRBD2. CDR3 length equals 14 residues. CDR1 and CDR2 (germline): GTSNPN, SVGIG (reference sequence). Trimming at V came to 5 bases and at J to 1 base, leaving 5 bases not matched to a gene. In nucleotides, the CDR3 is TGTGCCTGGTTTTCGGGACTAGGCACAGATACGCAGTATTTT. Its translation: CAWFSGLGTDTQYF.

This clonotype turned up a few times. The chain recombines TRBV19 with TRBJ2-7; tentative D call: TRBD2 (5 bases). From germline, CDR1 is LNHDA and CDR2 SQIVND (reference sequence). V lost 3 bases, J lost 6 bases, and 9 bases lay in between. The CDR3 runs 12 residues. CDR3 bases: TGTGCCAGTAGTATTCGGGAAGGCGAGCAGTACTTC. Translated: CASSIREGEQYF.

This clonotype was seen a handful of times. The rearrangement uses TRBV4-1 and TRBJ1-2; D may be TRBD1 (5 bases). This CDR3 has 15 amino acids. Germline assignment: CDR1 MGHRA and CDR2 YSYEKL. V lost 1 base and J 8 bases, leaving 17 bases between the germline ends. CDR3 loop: CASSQVLGQGDGYTF. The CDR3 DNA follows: TGCGCCAGCAGCCAAGTTCTTGGGCAGGGAGACGGCTACACCTTC.

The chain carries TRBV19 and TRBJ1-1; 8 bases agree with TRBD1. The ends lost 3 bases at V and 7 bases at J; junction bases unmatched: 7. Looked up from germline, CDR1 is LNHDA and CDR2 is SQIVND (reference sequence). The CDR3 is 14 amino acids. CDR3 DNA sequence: TGTGCCAGTAGTATGGTGACAGGGGTGAGTGAAGCTTTCTTT. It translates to CASSMVTGVSEAFF.

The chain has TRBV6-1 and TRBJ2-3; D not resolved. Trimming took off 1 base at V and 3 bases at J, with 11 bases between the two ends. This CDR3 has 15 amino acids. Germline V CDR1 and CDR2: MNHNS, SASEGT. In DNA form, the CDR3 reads TGTGCCAGCAGTGAAGAAATGAGTGGTACAGATACGCAGTATTTT. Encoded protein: CASSEEMSGTDTQYF.

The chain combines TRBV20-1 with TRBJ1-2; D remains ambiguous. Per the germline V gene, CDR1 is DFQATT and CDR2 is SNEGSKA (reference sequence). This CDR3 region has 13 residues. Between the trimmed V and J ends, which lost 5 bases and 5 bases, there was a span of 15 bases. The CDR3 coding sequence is TGCAGTGCTCCCTCCCCAGATGGGTATGGCTACACCTTC. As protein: CSAPSPDGYGYTF.

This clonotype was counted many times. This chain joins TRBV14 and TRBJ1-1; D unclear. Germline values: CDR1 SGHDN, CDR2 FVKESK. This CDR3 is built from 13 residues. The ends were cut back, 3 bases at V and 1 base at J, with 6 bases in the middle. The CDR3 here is CASSQWGNTEAFF. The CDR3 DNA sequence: TGTGCCAGCAGCCAGTGGGGGAACACTGAAGCTTTCTTT.

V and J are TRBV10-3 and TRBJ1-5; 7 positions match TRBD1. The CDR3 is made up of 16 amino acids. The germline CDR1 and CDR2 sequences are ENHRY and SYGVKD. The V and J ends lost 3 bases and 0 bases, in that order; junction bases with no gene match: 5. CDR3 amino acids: CAISEGTAYSNQPQHF. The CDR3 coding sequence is TGTGCCATCAGTGAAGGGACAGCTTATAGCAATCAGCCCCAGCATTTT.

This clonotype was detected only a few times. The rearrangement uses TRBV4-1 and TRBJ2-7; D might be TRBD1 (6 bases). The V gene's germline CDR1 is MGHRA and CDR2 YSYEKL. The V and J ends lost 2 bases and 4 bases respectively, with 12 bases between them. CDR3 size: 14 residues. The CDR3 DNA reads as TGCGCCAGCAGCCAACCAGGGGACCCATACGAGCAGTACTTC. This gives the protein CASSQPGDPYEQYF.

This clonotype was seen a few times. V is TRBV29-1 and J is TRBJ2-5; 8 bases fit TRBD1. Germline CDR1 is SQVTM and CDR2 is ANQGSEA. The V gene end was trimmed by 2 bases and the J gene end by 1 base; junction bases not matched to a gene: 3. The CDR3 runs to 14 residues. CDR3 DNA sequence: TGCAGCGTTGAACTCGGGACAGGCCAAGAGACCCAGTACTTC. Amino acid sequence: CSVELGTGQETQYF.

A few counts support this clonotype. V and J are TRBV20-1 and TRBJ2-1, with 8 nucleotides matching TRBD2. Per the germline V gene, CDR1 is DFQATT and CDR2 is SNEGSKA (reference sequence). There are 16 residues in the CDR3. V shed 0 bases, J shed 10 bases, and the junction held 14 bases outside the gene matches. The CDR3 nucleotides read TGCAGTGCTAGAGATAGCAGCGGGGGCCCCCTAGTAGAGCAGTTCTTC. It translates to CSARDSSGGPLVEQFF.

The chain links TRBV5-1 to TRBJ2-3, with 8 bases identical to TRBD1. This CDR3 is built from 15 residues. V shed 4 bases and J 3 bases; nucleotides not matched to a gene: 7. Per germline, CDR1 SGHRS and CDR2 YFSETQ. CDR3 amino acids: CASSTTGEPTDTQYF. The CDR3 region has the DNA TGCGCCAGCAGCACGACAGGGGAACCAACAGATACGCAGTATTTT. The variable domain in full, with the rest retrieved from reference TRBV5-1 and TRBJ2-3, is KAGVTQTPRYLIKTRGQQVTLSCSPISGHRSVSWYQQTPGQGLQFLFEYFSETQRNKGNFPGRFSGRQFSNSRSEMNVSTLELGDSALYLCASSTTGEPTDTQYFGPGTRLTVL.